What follows are 7 T cell receptor beta chains derived from one specimen sequenced in a study of naive and memory T cell subsets. Two oligonucleotides, mixed equimolar, formed the beta constant-region primer covering TRBC1 and TRBC2. Four rounds of PCR amplified the ligated cDNA using nested alpha and beta constant-region primers plus SP2. MiXCR, applied by TCRdb to the UMI-ligation and nested PCR reads, yields one record per CDR3 protein. The table has over 100,000 distinct CDR3 sequences, 36% seen once. Sample: central memory CD4+ T cells from blood. Every receptor here comes from a human donor in good health.

This clonotype was counted only a few times. The V gene is TRBV7-7, the J gene TRBJ2-2; D gene unclear. Looked up from germline, CDR1 is SSHAT and CDR2 is FNYEAQ (reference sequence). The V gene lost 5 bases and the J gene lost 1 base, with 8 bases spanning the gap. CDR3 size: 14 residues. In DNA, the CDR3 is TGTGCCAGCAGCCGGCAGGAGAACACCGGGGAGCTGTTTTTT. It yields the protein CASSRQENTGELFF.

The chain has TRBV4-2 and TRBJ2-1, with TRBD2 identical over 8 bases. The CDR3 loop spans 19 amino acids. Germline V gene lookup returns CDR1 LGHNA and CDR2 YNFKEQ. The V gene end was trimmed by 4 bases and the J gene end by 4 bases; junction bases not matched to a gene: 18. The CDR3 here is CASSPSLTSELNRYNEQFF. The CDR3 DNA reads as TGTGCCAGCAGCCCGAGTTTGACTAGCGAGCTAAATAGGTACAATGAGCAGTTCTTC.

This clonotype was recorded only once. The CDR3 DNA sequence: TGTGCCACCTCAGGGCATTATGGCTACACCTTC. Translating gives CATSGHYGYTF. The genes are TRBV10-3 and TRBJ1-2, with D tentatively TRBD1 (5 bases). Germline V gene sequence: CDR1 ENHRY, CDR2 SYGVKD. The CDR3 is made up of 11 amino acids. V was clipped by 10 bases and J by 5 bases, with 11 bases between them.

The chain carries TRBV12-3 or TRBV12-4 and TRBJ2-5, with D unresolved. The CDR3 loop spans 14 amino acids. Deletions cut 7 bases from V and 5 bases from J, with 17 bases between. The CDR3 DNA sequence: TGTGCCAGCACCCCATGGGCCGGCCGCGAGACCCAGTACTTC. As protein: CASTPWAGRETQYF.

V is TRBV20-1 and J is TRBJ2-1, with D possibly TRBD2 on 6 matching bases. Germline V lookup: CDR1 DFQATT, CDR2 SNEGSKA (reference sequence). The CDR3 sequence is 14 residues long. Trimming cost V 7 bases and J 4 bases, with 17 bases left between them. CDR3 sequence reads: CSVRRTAGYNEQFF. The CDR3 DNA follows: TGCAGTGTAAGACGTACTGCGGGATACAATGAGCAGTTCTTC.

This clonotype was detected many times. The chain uses TRBV6-6 and TRBJ2-7; D is uncertain. Trimming pared 3 bases from V and 4 bases from J, leaving 13 bases between. Germline CDR1 and CDR2: MNHNY and SVGAGI (reference sequence). The CDR3 loop spans 14 amino acids. The CDR3 nucleotides are TGTGCCAGCAGTTATAAAAGGCGAGAATACGAGCAGTACTTC. Amino acids: CASSYKRREYEQYF.

This clonotype has just a few counts. CDR3 bases: TGCGCCAGCAGCTCGAGACAGGGTGGGTACCAAGAGACCCAGTACTTC. This encodes CASSSRQGGYQETQYF. V usage is TRBV5-1 and J usage is TRBJ2-5; 7 bases are a match to TRBD1. Germline values: CDR1 SGHRS, CDR2 YFSETQ. J gave up 0 bases and V 3 bases, and 8 bases lay outside the gene matches. This CDR3 contains 16 residues.